Following are 10 T cell receptor beta chains from one sample sequenced in a study of CD4 T cells in relation to SARS-CoV-2 and coronaviruses. No antigen has been identified for these receptors. Here immunoSEQ multiplex PCR was the method, and the copy in TCRdb shows in-frame clones only, minus some. In the table there are just under 20,000 clones, roughly 81% of which are singletons. Before the COVID-19 pandemic, during about 2011-2018, CD4+ T cells were taken from unexposed donors. CD4+ T cells were isolated from the cells after nine to eleven days of culture. The sample comprised CD4+ T cells from PBMCs, cultured in vitro. These receptors originate from a human donor in good health.

This clone was found once. The chain links TRBV12-3 or TRBV12-4 to TRBJ2-1; D not resolved. This CDR3 region has 12 residues. The V gene lost 4 bases and the J gene lost 15 bases, with 16 bases spanning the gap. CDR3 DNA sequence: TGTGCCAGCAGTTCCGGGCGGCTCAAGGCGTTCTTC. It is translated as CASSSGRLKAFF.

The V gene is TRBV2, the J gene TRBJ2-7; TRBD1 matches 9 bases. This CDR3 region has 15 residues. The trim removed 7 bases at V and 5 bases at J, leaving 12 bases unmatched. Per germline, CDR1 SNHLY and CDR2 FYNNEI. This CDR3 is CASKSAGTGFHEQYF. Written as DNA, the CDR3 is TGTGCCAGCAAAAGTGCCGGGACAGGGTTCCACGAGCAGTACTTC.

This chain joins TRBV5-4 and TRBJ2-3; D is ambiguous. V gave up 0 bases and J gave up 2 bases, with 10 bases separating them. Germline lookup yields CDR1 SGHNT and CDR2 YYREEE (reference sequence). This CDR3 region has 15 residues. The CDR3 spells CASSLVQHSTDTQYF. In DNA, the CDR3 is TGTGCCAGCAGCTTGGTTCAGCACTCCACAGATACGCAGTATTTT.

The V call is TRBV5-1, the J call TRBJ1-5, with D possibly TRBD1 on 6 matching bases. Germline CDR1 reads SGHRS; CDR2 reads YFSETQ. The CDR3 is 15 residues long. Trimming took 2 bases from V and 3 from J, leaving 12 bases between them. CDR3 sequence (DNA): TGCGCCAGCAGCTTTTCGGACAGCCTCAATCAGCCCCAGCATTTT. Translation: CASSFSDSLNQPQHF.

This chain connects TRBV6-5 to TRBJ2-1; the match to TRBD2 covers 14 bases. CDR3 length equals 15 residues. Germline V gene data show CDR1 as MNHEY and CDR2 as SVGAGI. With V trimmed by 2 bases and J by 10 bases, 4 bases remained unmatched. As DNA, the CDR3 is TGTGCCAGCAGTTACCGGGGACTAGCGGGAGCAGAGCAGTTCTTC. Translating gives CASSYRGLAGAEQFF.

This clone is a singleton in its sample. V gene TRBV6-2 or TRBV6-3 combines with J gene TRBJ2-2, with 8 positions matching TRBD2. The V and J ends lost 5 bases and 4 bases, in that order; junction bases with no gene match: 12. The CDR3 consists of 17 residues. Germline assignment: CDR1 MNHEY and CDR2 SVGEGT. In DNA, the CDR3 is TGTGCCAGCAGTACCCCTTGGGGCGGGGGGATCACCGGGGAGCTGTTTTTT. Protein sequence: CASSTPWGGGITGELFF.

The rearrangement links TRBV20-1 to TRBJ2-7, with D perhaps matching TRBD2 (5 bases). Germline V lookup: CDR1 DFQATT, CDR2 SNEGSKA (reference sequence). Trimming cost V 1 base and J 9 bases, with 10 bases left between them. CDR3 length equals 11 residues. The CDR3: CSARVASLQYF. The CDR3 DNA follows: TGCAGTGCTAGAGTGGCTAGCTTGCAGTACTTC.

This clone was seen a few times. The genes are TRBV19 and TRBJ2-2; D is unclear. Germline CDR1 LNHDA, CDR2 SQIVND (reference sequence). The V end was cut by 6 bases, the J end by 3 bases, with 14 bases between. The CDR3 is 15 amino acids. The CDR3 DNA is TGTGCCAGTAGGCTTCTTATGGCTTACACCGGGGAGCTGTTTTTT. Translated: CASRLLMAYTGELFF.

This clone has just a few counts. This chain links TRBV7-2 with TRBJ1-5; D gene ambiguous. The V and J ends lost 2 bases and 7 bases respectively, with 18 bases between them. Germline CDR1 and CDR2: SGHTA and FQGNSA. The CDR3 consists of 16 residues. CDR3 in DNA: TGTGCCAGCAGCTTATGGGTCGGAGGGCTAGGGCAGCCCCAGCATTTT. Its translation: CASSLWVGGLGQPQHF. The variable domain in full, with the rest retrieved from reference TRBV7-2 and TRBJ1-5, is GAGVSQSPSNKVTEKGKDVELRCDPISGHTALYWYRQSLGQGLEFLIYFQGNSAPDKSGLPSDRFSAERTGGSVSTLTIQRTQQEDSAVYLCASSLWVGGLGQPQHFGDGTRLSIL.

By frequency in the sample, this clone is medium-sized (0.01 to 0.1%). The chain employs TRBV6-6 and TRBJ1-1; no firm D call. Germline CDR1 and CDR2: MNHNY and SVGAGI (reference sequence). CDR3 length: 14 amino acids. The V end was cut by 5 bases, the J end by 10 bases, with 20 bases between. The CDR3 loop is CASSPSGQFLGAFF. In DNA, the CDR3 is TGTGCCAGCAGTCCCTCCGGGCAGTTCCTCGGAGCTTTCTTT.